Sequencing of this TCR beta chain was carried out in a study of blood T cell repertoires in COVID-19. Assay: immunoSEQ multiplex PCR; the TCRdb copy retains only in-frame clones and omits some. Of some 110,000 clones in the sample, roughly nine tenths were seen once. The CDR3 runs 13 residues. The V end lost 2 bases, the J end lost 6 bases, and 8 bases lay between the germline ends. The V gene's germline CDR1 is MNHEY and CDR2 SMNVEV (reference sequence). V is TRBV27 and J is TRBJ1-5; D call uncertain. This sequence originates from a human donor in a cohort sampled during active COVID-19. The specimen was peripheral blood. This CDR3 reads CASSLIGVQPQHF. In DNA form, the CDR3 reads TGTGCCAGCAGTTTAATCGGAGTTCAGCCCCAGCATTTT.